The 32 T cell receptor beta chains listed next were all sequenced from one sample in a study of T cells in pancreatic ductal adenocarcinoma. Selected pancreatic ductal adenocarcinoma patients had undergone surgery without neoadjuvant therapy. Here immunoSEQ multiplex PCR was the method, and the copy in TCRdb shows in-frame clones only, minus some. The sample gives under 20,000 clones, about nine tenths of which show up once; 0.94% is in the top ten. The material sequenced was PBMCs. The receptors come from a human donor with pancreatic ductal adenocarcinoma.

The CDR3 protein is CASSITRTGTNYGYTF. The CDR3 bases are TGTGCCAGCAGCATTACCCGGACAGGAACTAACTATGGCTACACCTTC. The chain carries TRBV11-3 and TRBJ1-2; 7 bases agree with TRBD1. Germline loops: CDR1 SGHNT, CDR2 YENEEA. The CDR3 length is 16 residues. With V trimmed by 5 bases and J by 0 bases, 9 bases remained unmatched. Full variable domain (remainder filled in from reference TRBV11-3 and TRBJ1-2): EAGVVQSPRYKIIEKKQPVAFWCNPISGHNTLYWYLQNLGQGPELLIRYENEEAVDDSQLPKDRFSAERLKGVDSTLKIQPAELGDSAVYLCASSITRTGTNYGYTFGSGTRLTVV.

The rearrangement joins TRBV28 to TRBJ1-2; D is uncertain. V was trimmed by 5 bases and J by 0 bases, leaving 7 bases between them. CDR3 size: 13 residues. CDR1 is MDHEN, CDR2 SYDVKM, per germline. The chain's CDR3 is CASSENTNYGYTF. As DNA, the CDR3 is TGTGCCAGCAGTGAAAACACTAACTATGGCTACACCTTC.

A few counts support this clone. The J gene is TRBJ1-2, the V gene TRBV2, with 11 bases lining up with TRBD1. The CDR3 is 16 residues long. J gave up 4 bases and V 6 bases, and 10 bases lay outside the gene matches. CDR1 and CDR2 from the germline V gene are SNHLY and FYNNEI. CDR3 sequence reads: CASSPDRGRYTYGYTF. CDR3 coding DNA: TGTGCCAGCAGCCCGGACAGGGGGCGGTACACCTATGGCTACACCTTC.

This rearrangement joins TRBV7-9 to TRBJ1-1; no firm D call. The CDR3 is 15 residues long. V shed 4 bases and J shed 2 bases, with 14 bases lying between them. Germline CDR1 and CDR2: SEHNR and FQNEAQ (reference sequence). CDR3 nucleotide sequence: TGTGCCAGCAGCTCAATGGTGGCGGCTAACACTGAAGCTTTCTTT. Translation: CASSSMVAANTEAFF.

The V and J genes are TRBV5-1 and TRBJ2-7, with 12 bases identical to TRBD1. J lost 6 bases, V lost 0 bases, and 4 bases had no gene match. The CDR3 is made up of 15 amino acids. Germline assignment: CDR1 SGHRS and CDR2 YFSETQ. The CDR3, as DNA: TGCGCCAGCAGCTTGGACGGGACAGGGGGCGCCGAGCAGTACTTC. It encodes CASSLDGTGGAEQYF.

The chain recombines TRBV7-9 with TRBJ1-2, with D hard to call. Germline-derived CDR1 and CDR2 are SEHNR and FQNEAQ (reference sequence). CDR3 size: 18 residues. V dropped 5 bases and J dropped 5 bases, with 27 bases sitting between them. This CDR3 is CASSPGSGRGKAEYGYTF. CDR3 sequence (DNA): TGTGCCAGCAGCCCCGGGTCCGGCAGAGGCAAGGCAGAGTATGGCTACACCTTC.

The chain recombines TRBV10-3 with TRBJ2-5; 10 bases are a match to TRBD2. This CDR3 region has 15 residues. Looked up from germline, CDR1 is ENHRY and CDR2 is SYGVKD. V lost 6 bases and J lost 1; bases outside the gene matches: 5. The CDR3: CAIRGSGGSQETQYF. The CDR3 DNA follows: TGTGCCATCAGGGGTAGCGGGGGGTCCCAAGAGACCCAGTACTTC.

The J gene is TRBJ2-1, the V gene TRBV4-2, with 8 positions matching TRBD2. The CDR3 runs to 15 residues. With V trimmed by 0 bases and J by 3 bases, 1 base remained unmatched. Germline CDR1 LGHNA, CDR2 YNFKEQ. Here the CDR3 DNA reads TGTGCCAGCAGCCAAGAGCGGGGGGTCTACAATGAGCAGTTCTTC. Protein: CASSQERGVYNEQFF.

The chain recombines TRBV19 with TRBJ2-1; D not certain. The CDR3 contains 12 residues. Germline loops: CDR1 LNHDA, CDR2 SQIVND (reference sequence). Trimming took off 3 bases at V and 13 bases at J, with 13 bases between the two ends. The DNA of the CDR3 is TGTGCCAGTAGTATGGTCACTAACCTCCAGTTCTTC. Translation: CASSMVTNLQFF.

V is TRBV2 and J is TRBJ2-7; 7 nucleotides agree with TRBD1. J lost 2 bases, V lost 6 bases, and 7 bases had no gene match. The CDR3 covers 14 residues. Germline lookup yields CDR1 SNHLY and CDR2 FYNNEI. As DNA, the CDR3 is TGTGCCAGCAGCTACCGGGACAGACCCTACGAGCAGTACTTC. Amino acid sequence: CASSYRDRPYEQYF.

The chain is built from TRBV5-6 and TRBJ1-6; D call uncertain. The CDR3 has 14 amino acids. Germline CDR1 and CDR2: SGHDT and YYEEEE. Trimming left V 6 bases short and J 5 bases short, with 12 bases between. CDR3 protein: CASTYTVDNSPLHF. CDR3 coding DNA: TGTGCCAGCACCTATACCGTCGATAATTCACCCCTCCACTTT.

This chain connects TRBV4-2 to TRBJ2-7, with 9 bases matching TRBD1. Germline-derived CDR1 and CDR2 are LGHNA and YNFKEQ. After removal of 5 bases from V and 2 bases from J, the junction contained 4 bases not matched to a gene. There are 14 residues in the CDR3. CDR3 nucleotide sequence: TGTGCCAGCAGCTCCCGACAGGGGGCCTACGAGCAGTACTTC. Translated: CASSSRQGAYEQYF.

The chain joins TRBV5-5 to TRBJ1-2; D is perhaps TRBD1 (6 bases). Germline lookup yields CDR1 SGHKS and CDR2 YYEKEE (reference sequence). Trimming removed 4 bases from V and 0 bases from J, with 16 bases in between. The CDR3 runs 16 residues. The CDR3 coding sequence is TGTGCCAGCAGCCCCGGGACAATCTCTTCTAACTATGGCTACACCTTC. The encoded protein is CASSPGTISSNYGYTF.

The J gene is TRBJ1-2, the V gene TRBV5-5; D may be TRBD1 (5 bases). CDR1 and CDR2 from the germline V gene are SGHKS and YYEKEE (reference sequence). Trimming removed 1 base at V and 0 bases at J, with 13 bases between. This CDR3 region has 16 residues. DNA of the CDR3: TGTGCCAGCAGCTTGATCCGCCGGACAACTAACTATGGCTACACCTTC. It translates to CASSLIRRTTNYGYTF.

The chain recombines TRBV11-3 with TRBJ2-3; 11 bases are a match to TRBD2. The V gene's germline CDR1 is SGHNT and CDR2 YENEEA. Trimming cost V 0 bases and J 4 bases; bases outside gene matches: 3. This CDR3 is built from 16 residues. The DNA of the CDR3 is TGTGCCAGCAGCTTAGATAGCGGGGGGGCCCCAGATACGCAGTATTTT. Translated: CASSLDSGGAPDTQYF.

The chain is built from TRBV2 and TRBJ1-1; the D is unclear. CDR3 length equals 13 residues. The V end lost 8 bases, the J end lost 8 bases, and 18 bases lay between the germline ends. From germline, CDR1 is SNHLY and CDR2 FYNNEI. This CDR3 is CASGKTARGEAFF. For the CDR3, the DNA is TGTGCCAGCGGAAAGACGGCGAGAGGGGAAGCTTTCTTT.

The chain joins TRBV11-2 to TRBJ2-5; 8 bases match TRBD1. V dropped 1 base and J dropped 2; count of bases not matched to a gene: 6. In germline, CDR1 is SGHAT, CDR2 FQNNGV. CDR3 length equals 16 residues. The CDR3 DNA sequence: TGTGCCAGCAGCTTAGCGGCAGGGGGCTTACAAGAGACCCAGTACTTC. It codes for CASSLAAGGLQETQYF.

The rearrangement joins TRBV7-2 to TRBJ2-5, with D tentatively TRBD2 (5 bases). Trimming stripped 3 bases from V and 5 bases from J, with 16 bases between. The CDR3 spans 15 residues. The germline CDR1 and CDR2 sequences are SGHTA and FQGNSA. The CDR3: CASSFPTRGRETQYF. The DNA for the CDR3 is TGTGCCAGCAGCTTTCCTACCCGGGGTCGGGAGACCCAGTACTTC. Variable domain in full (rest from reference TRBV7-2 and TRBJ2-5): GAGVSQSPSNKVTEKGKDVELRCDPISGHTALYWYRQSLGQGLEFLIYFQGNSAPDKSGLPSDRFSAERTGGSVSTLTIQRTQQEDSAVYLCASSFPTRGRETQYFGPGTRLLVL.

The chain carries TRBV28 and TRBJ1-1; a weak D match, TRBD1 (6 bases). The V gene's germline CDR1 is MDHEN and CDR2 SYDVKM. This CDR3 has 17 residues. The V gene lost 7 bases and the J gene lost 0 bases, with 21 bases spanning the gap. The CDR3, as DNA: TGTGCCAGCACCCTGGACTCTACAGGGAGCGTGAACACTGAAGCTTTCTTT. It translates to CASTLDSTGSVNTEAFF.

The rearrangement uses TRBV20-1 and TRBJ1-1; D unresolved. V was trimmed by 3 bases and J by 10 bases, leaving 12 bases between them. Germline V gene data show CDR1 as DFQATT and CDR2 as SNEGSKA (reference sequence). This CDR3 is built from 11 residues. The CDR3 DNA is TGCAGTGCTAGTCTGGAGCTCGCAGCTTTCTTT. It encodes CSASLELAAFF.

The CDR3 DNA reads as TGTGCCAGCAGCGGGTCTAGCGGGGGTAATTACAATGAGCAGTTCTTC. Translated: CASSGSSGGNYNEQFF. V usage is TRBV9 and J usage is TRBJ2-1; 10 bases are a match to TRBD2. CDR3 size: 16 residues. Germline-derived CDR1 and CDR2 are SGDLS and YYNGEE. J gave up 4 bases and V 3 bases, and 7 bases lay outside the gene matches.

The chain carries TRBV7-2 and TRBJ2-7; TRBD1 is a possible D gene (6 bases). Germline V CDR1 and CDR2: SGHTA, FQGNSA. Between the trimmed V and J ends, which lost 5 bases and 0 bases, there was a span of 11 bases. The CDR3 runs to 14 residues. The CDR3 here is CASSPRDNSYEQYF. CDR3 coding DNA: TGTGCCAGCAGCCCCCGGGACAACTCCTACGAGCAGTACTTC.

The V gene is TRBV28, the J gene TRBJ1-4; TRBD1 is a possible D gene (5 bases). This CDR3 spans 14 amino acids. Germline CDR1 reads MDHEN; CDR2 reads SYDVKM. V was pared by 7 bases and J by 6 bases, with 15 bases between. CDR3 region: CASTLGGVDEKLFF. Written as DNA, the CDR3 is TGTGCCAGCACCCTCGGAGGGGTTGATGAAAAACTGTTTTTT.

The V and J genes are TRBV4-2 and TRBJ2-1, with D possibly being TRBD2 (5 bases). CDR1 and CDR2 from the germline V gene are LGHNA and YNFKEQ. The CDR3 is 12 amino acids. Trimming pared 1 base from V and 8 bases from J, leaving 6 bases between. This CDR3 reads CASSQVRDEQFF. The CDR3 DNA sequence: TGTGCCAGCAGCCAAGTGAGGGATGAGCAGTTCTTC.

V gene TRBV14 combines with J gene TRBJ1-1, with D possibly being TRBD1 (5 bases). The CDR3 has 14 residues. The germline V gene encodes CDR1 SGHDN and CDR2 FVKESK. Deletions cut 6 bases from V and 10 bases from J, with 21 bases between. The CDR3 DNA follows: TGTGCCAGCAGGTCGCCGGGACTGACGACGCCAGCTTTCTTT. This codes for CASRSPGLTTPAFF.

CDR3 nucleotide sequence: TGCAGCGTGGGGACAGGGAGGACTGAAGCTTTCTTT. Residues: CSVGTGRTEAFF. The rearrangement links TRBV29-1 to TRBJ1-1; 9 bases line up with TRBD1. The CDR3 length is 12 residues. Germline V gene sequence: CDR1 SQVTM, CDR2 ANQGSEA. Germline trimming cut 6 bases from V and 5 bases from J; bases unmatched to any gene: 4.

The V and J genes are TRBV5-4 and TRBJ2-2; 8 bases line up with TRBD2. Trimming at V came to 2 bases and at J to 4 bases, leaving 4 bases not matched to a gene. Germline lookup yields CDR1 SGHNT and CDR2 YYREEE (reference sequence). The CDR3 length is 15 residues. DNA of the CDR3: TGTGCCAGCAGCTTTAGCGGGGCCCTCACCGGGGAGCTGTTTTTT. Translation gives CASSFSGALTGELFF.

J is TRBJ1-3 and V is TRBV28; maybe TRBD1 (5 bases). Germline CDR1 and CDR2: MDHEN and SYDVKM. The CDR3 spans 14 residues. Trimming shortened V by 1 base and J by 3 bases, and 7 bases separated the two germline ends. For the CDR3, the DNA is TGTGCCAGCAGTTTATCAGGGAATGGAAACACCATATATTTT. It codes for CASSLSGNGNTIYF.

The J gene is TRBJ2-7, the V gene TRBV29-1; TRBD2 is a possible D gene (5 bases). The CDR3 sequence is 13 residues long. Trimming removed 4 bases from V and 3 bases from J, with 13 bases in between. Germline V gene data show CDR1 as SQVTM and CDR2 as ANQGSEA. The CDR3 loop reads CSVVKGAHYEQYF. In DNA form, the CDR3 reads TGCAGCGTTGTAAAGGGAGCCCACTACGAGCAGTACTTC.

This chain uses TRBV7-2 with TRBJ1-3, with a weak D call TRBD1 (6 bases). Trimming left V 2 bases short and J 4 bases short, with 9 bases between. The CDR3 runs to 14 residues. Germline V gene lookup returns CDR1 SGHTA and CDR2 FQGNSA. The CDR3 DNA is TGTGCCAGCAGCTTAATACAGGGAGGAAACACCATATATTTT. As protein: CASSLIQGGNTIYF.

The CDR3: CASSMAQGYTGELFF. The CDR3 nucleotides read TGTGCCAGTAGTATGGCCCAGGGGTACACCGGGGAGCTGTTTTTT. V and J are TRBV19 and TRBJ2-2, with a weak D call TRBD1 (6 bases). Trimming took 3 bases from V and 3 from J, leaving 11 bases between them. The V gene's germline CDR1 is LNHDA and CDR2 SQIVND (reference sequence). CDR3 length equals 15 residues.

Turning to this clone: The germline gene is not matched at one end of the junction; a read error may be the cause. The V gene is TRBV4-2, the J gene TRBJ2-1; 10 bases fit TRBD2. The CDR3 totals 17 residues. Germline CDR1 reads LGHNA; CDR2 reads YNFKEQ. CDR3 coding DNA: TGTGCCAGCAGCCAAGATCTAAGCGGGGGGGCATACAATGAGCAGCTCTTC. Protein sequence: CASSQDLSGGAYNEQLF.